The clone carrying this TCR beta chain occurred a few times. Seattle enrolled patients during active infection and tracked them longitudinally. The source of the sample is a study of blood T cell repertoires in COVID-19. Looking at the study overall: The United States, Italy and Spain provided the acute and convalescent COVID-19 samples.

Per the authors' pipeline: Researchers report that nucleated cell counts were estimated from reference gene primer amplification. Sequenced by immunoSEQ multiplex PCR; TCRdb stores in-frame clones only, minus some. Clonal size and the V and J genes are those of that table, whereas D and trimming came from the DNA. The data hold around 400,000 clones, with around 87% observed a single time. CDR1 and CDR2 from the germline V gene are SGHVS and FQNEAQ. The V end lost 5 bases, the J end lost 3 bases, and 14 bases lay between the germline ends. The CDR3 sequence is 15 residues long. Sequencing was performed on peripheral blood. This TCR came from a woman in her twenties or thirties with COVID-19, enrolled during active disease. The J gene is TRBJ2-1, the V gene TRBV7-8, with D possibly being TRBD1 (5 bases). For the CDR3, the DNA is TGTGCCAGCAGCCTCCAACCACAGGTCTACAATGAGCAGTTCTTC. This codes for CASSLQPQVYNEQFF.